The 26 T cell receptor beta chains listed next were all sequenced from one sample in a study of regulatory T cells in long-lasting Graves disease. Arm-PCR of CDR3 regions with iRepertoire HTBI primers generated TCR beta libraries. TCRdb itself ran the multiplex PCR reads through MiXCR, one entry per CDR3 protein. This table has roughly 490,000 distinct CDR3 sequences, less than 25% appearing once. Time point defined: persistent/refractory GD, antithyroid drugs over 5 years with positive TRAb. The TCR library was made from RNA extracted from PBMCs. Sequencing used peripheral blood mononuclear cells (PBMCs), obtained when the disease was refractory, from a patient treated with antithyroid drugs. Source of these receptors: a female donor with Graves disease.

This clonotype turned up a few times. This chain connects TRBV29-1 to TRBJ2-6, with no clear D. Germline CDR1 and CDR2: SQVTM and ANQGSEA. V lost 7 bases, J lost 0 bases, and 4 bases lay in between. The CDR3 is made up of 12 amino acids. The CDR3 DNA reads as TGCAGCGCGAACTCTGGGGCCAACGTCCTGACTTTC. Its protein product is CSANSGANVLTF.

This clonotype has a handful of counts. The chain uses TRBV7-9 and TRBJ2-2, with TRBD2 identical over 12 bases. The V gene end was trimmed by 3 bases and the J gene end by 2 bases; junction bases not matched to a gene: 1. In germline, CDR1 is SEHNR, CDR2 FQNEAQ (reference sequence). The CDR3 is 16 amino acids. This CDR3 reads CASSLGLAGNTGELFF. The CDR3, as DNA: TGTGCCAGCAGCTTGGGACTAGCGGGTAACACCGGGGAGCTGTTTTTT.

This clonotype was seen a handful of times. The rearrangement links TRBV12-3 or TRBV12-4 to TRBJ2-6; D is unresolved. The CDR3 length is 15 residues. V gave up 2 bases and J gave up 0 bases, with 5 bases separating them. CDR3 region: CASSLRTSGANVLTF. The CDR3 coding sequence is TGTGCCAGCAGTTTAAGGACCTCTGGGGCCAACGTCCTGACTTTC.

The chain couples TRBV19 to TRBJ2-2, with D uncertain. Trimming pared 1 base from V and 5 bases from J, leaving 11 bases between. Germline V gene lookup returns CDR1 LNHDA and CDR2 SQIVND (reference sequence). CDR3 length: 15 amino acids. The chain's CDR3 is CASSIVPQATGELFF. The CDR3 nucleotides are TGTGCCAGTAGTATAGTCCCACAAGCTACCGGGGAGCTGTTTTTT. The full variable domain, completed using reference TRBV19 and TRBJ2-2, is DGGITQSPKYLFRKEGQNVTLSCEQNLNHDAMYWYRQDPGQGLRLIYYSQIVNDFQKGDIAEGYSVSREKKESFPLTVTSAQKNPTAFYLCASSIVPQATGELFFGEGSRLTVL.

This clonotype showed up many times. The chain links TRBV12-3 or TRBV12-4 to TRBJ1-2; TRBD1 matches at 7 bases. The V and J ends lost 6 bases and 4 bases, in that order; junction bases with no gene match: 5. The CDR3 contains 13 residues. The CDR3 spells CASRSGTAYGYTF. CDR3 nucleotides: TGTGCCAGCAGGTCCGGGACAGCCTATGGCTACACCTTC.

The rearrangement uses TRBV5-1 and TRBJ1-1, with D perhaps TRBD1 (5 bases). This CDR3 has 14 residues. V was clipped by 4 bases and J by 10 bases, with 20 bases between them. Germline V gene sequence: CDR1 SGHRS, CDR2 YFSETQ. For the CDR3, the DNA is TGCGCCAGCAGCATATACCCCCGACAGCTTGGAGCTTTCTTT. It yields the protein CASSIYPRQLGAFF.

This chain connects TRBV6-1 to TRBJ2-7; no clear D gene. This CDR3 comprises 14 residues. Between the trimmed V and J ends, which lost 7 bases and 1 base, there was a span of 14 bases. Germline V gene lookup returns CDR1 MNHNS and CDR2 SASEGT. This CDR3 reads CASKPSGGSYEQYF. The CDR3 DNA reads TGTGCCAGCAAACCCTCGGGTGGTTCCTACGAGCAGTACTTC.

The chain combines TRBV30 with TRBJ1-5; possible D gene TRBD1, 5 bases. The CDR3 sequence is 13 residues long. Deletions cut 0 bases from V and 7 bases from J, with 10 bases between. Germline V gene data show CDR1 as GTSNPN and CDR2 as SVGIG (reference sequence). CDR3 nucleotide sequence: TGTGCCTGGAGTGTTGGGGGAAACCAGCCCCAGCATTTT. Its translation is CAWSVGGNQPQHF.

In this sample, this clonotype turned up many times. V and J are TRBV11-2 and TRBJ1-2, with 12 bases matching TRBD1. Trimming took 5 bases from V and 3 from J; bases not matched to a gene: 10. CDR1 and CDR2 from the germline V gene are SGHAT and FQNNGV. The CDR3 spans 17 residues. CDR3 sequence reads: CASSATGTGGAHYGYTF. The CDR3 nucleotides are TGTGCCAGCAGCGCTACCGGGACAGGGGGCGCGCACTATGGCTACACCTTC.

In this sample, this clonotype turned up many times. The rearrangement links TRBV28 to TRBJ1-2; D unresolved. Germline V gives CDR1 MDHEN, CDR2 SYDVKM. The V end lost 5 bases, the J end lost 1 base, and 5 bases lay between the germline ends. The CDR3 spans 12 residues. CDR3 sequence reads: CASSLDNYGYTF. The CDR3 DNA sequence: TGTGCCAGCAGTCTCGATAACTATGGCTACACCTTC.

This clonotype was recorded at least ten times. The J gene is TRBJ1-2, the V gene TRBV7-2; D is undetermined. With 5 bases removed from V and 0 bases from J, the gap between germline ends came to 13 bases. Germline CDR1 and CDR2: SGHTA and FQGNSA. The CDR3 is made up of 15 amino acids. The CDR3 protein is CASSGGGPANYGYTF. In DNA form, the CDR3 reads TGTGCCAGCAGCGGCGGCGGACCTGCTAACTATGGCTACACCTTC.

This clonotype is a singleton in its sample. The V call is TRBV20-1, the J call TRBJ1-5; tentatively, D is TRBD1 (6 bases). Trimming cost V 3 bases and J 2 bases, with 14 bases left between them. The CDR3 covers 15 residues. CDR1 is DFQATT and CDR2 is SNEGSKA in the germline V gene (reference sequence). CDR3 sequence reads: CSASKQGVGNQPQHF. CDR3 nucleotide sequence: TGCAGTGCTAGTAAACAGGGAGTTGGCAATCAGCCCCAGCATTTT.

The V call is TRBV7-8, the J call TRBJ2-2; a weak D match, TRBD1 (5 bases). Germline V lookup: CDR1 SGHVS, CDR2 FQNEAQ. V lost 3 bases to trimming and J lost 2 bases, with 16 bases between them. The CDR3 is 17 residues long. This CDR3 reads CASSFYRSPDNTGELFF. In DNA, the CDR3 is TGTGCCAGCAGCTTCTACAGGTCCCCCGATAACACCGGGGAGCTGTTTTTT.

This clonotype came up a few times. The V call is TRBV7-9, the J call TRBJ2-7; D is perhaps TRBD2 (6 bases). CDR1 is SEHNR and CDR2 is FQNEAQ in the germline V gene (reference sequence). Trimming cost V 5 bases and J 2 bases, with 13 bases left between them. The CDR3 is 14 residues long. In DNA form, the CDR3 reads TGTGCCAGCAGCCCGGCGGGGCAACCCTACGAGCAGTACTTC. It is translated as CASSPAGQPYEQYF.

This clonotype turned up a few times. This chain's CDR3 is CASSLLQGRGNTIYF. Here the CDR3 DNA reads TGTGCCAGCAGTTTACTACAGGGTCGCGGAAACACCATATATTTT. The genes are TRBV28 and TRBJ1-3, with D perhaps matching TRBD1 (6 bases). The germline V gene encodes CDR1 MDHEN and CDR2 SYDVKM. V lost 2 bases, J lost 4 bases, and 12 bases lay in between. CDR3 length: 15 amino acids.

The J gene is TRBJ2-3, the V gene TRBV12-3 or TRBV12-4; D gene uncertain. The V gene lost 8 bases and the J gene lost 3 bases, with 6 bases spanning the gap. This CDR3 is built from 11 residues. This chain's CDR3 is CASAETDTQYF. The CDR3 nucleotides read TGTGCCAGCGCGGAGACAGATACGCAGTATTTT.

This chain links TRBV30 with TRBJ1-1, with no clear D. Deletions cut 5 bases from V and 7 bases from J, with 2 bases between. The germline gives CDR1 GTSNPN, CDR2 SVGIG (reference sequence). This CDR3 is 8 amino acids long. Here the CDR3 DNA reads TGTGCCTGGGGTGAAGCTTTCTTT. Translation gives CAWGEAFF.

The count of this clonotype is one. A much more abundant neighbour one base away suggests this may be a read error. The chain is built from TRBV27 and TRBJ2-1; a weak D match, TRBD2 (5 bases). V gave up 6 bases and J gave up 7 bases, with 19 bases separating them. Germline V gene sequence: CDR1 MNHEY, CDR2 SMNVEV (reference sequence). The CDR3 covers 15 residues. CDR3 bases: TGTGCCAGCAGCCTACCGGGATACACTGGGAATGAGCAGTTCTTC. It encodes CASSLPGYTGNEQFF.

V and J are TRBV4-3 and TRBJ1-1, with D unresolved. Germline V gene sequence: CDR1 LGHNA, CDR2 YSLEER. Trimming left V 0 bases short and J 0 bases short, with 17 bases between. The CDR3 length is 18 residues. The CDR3 sequence: CASSQDWVELSMNTEAFF. CDR3 bases: TGCGCCAGCAGCCAAGATTGGGTGGAACTTTCGATGAACACTGAAGCTTTCTTT.

At least ten counts were recorded for this clonotype. The chain employs TRBV5-1 and TRBJ1-2; unclear D gene. The V and J ends lost 3 bases and 2 bases respectively, with 14 bases between them. The CDR3 loop spans 15 amino acids. Germline CDR1 reads SGHRS; CDR2 reads YFSETQ. As DNA, the CDR3 is TGCGCCAGCAGCTCCTCGGGGAGGGCGAACTATGGCTACACCTTC. Translation gives CASSSSGRANYGYTF.

This clonotype appeared many times. The gene calls are TRBV19 and TRBJ2-2; D call uncertain. CDR3 length: 13 residues. V lost 5 bases to trimming and J lost 4 bases, with 8 bases between them. Germline assignment: CDR1 LNHDA and CDR2 SQIVND (reference sequence). The CDR3 protein is CASSATTTGELFF. CDR3 DNA sequence: TGTGCCAGTAGTGCCACAACCACCGGGGAGCTGTTTTTT.

This clonotype was counted only a few times. J is TRBJ2-7 and V is TRBV5-1; 9 nucleotides line up with TRBD1. Germline assignment: CDR1 SGHRS and CDR2 YFSETQ. The CDR3 extends over 15 amino acids. After removal of 5 bases from V and 2 bases from J, the junction contained 8 bases not matched to a gene. CDR3 sequence (DNA): TGCGCCAGCAGGTACGGACAGGGGACGACCTACGAGCAGTACTTC. Protein product: CASRYGQGTTYEQYF.

The chain joins TRBV4-1 to TRBJ1-5; possibly TRBD1 for D (5 bases). V dropped 0 bases and J dropped 0 bases, with 9 bases sitting between them. The germline V gene has CDR1 MGHRA and CDR2 YSYEKL. The CDR3 has 16 residues. CDR3 protein: CASSQEGQGSNQPQHF. DNA of the CDR3: TGCGCCAGCAGCCAAGAAGGGCAGGGTAGCAATCAGCCCCAGCATTTT.

This clonotype came up many times. The CDR3 DNA reads as TGCAGTGTAGTAGGGGGGGGGCCGGAGACCCAGTACTTC. Translation gives CSVVGGGPETQYF. The chain employs TRBV20-1 and TRBJ2-5, with D possibly being TRBD2 (7 bases). Germline assignment: CDR1 DFQATT and CDR2 SNEGSKA (reference sequence). The V gene lost 7 bases and the J gene lost 5 bases, with 17 bases spanning the gap. The CDR3 covers 13 residues.

A few counts support this clonotype. CDR3: CASSHGTTNTGELFF. The DNA for the CDR3 is TGCGCCAGCAGTCACGGGACAACGAACACCGGGGAGCTGTTTTTT. V is TRBV4-3 and J is TRBJ2-2, with D perhaps TRBD1 (6 bases). Germline V CDR1 and CDR2: LGHNA, YSLEER. Trimming left V 6 bases short and J 0 bases short, with 11 bases between. The CDR3 has 15 residues.

This clonotype has more than one count but fewer than ten. This sequence joins TRBV20-1 and TRBJ2-7; 9 bases are a match to TRBD2. CDR1 is DFQATT and CDR2 is SNEGSKA in the germline V gene (reference sequence). The CDR3 is 12 residues long. V gave up 4 bases and J gave up 5 bases; unmatched junction bases: 3. In nucleotides, the CDR3 is TGCAGTGCTACGGGACTAGCCCACGAGCAGTACTTC. Protein product: CSATGLAHEQYF.